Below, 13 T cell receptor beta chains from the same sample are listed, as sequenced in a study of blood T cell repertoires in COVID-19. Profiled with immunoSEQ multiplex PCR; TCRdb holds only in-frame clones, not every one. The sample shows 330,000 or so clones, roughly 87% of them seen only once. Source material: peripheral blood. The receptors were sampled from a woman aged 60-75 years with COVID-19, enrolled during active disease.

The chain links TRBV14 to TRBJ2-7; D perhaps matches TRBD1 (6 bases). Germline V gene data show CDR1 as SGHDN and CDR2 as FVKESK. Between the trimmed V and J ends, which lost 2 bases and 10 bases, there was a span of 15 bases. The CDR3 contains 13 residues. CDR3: CASSQLGQTPQYF. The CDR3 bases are TGTGCCAGCAGCCAATTAGGACAGACCCCTCAGTACTTC. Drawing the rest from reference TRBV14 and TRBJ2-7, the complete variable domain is EAGVTQFPSHSVIEKGQTVTLRCDPISGHDNLYWYRRVMGKEIKFLLHFVKESKQDESGMPNNRFLAERTGGTYSTLKVQPAELEDSGVYFCASSQLGQTPQYFGPGTRLTVT.

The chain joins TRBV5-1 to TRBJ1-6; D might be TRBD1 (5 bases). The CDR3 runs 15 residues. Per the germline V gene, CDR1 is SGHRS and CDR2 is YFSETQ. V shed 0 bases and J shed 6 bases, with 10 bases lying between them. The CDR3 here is CASSLVSGSNSPLHF. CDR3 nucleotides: TGCGCCAGCAGCTTGGTTTCAGGGTCTAATTCACCCCTCCACTTT.

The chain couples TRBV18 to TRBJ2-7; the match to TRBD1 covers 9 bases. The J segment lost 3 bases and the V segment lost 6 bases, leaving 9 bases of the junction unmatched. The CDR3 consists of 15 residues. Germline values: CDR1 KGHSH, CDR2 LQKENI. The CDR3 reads CASSLDRGAFYEQYF. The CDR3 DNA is TGTGCCAGCTCTCTCGACAGGGGGGCTTTCTACGAGCAGTACTTC. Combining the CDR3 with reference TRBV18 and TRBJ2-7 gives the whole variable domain NAGVMQNPRHLVRRRGQEARLRCSPMKGHSHVYWYRQLPEEGLKFMVYLQKENIIDESGMPKERFSAEFPKEGPSILRIQQVVRGDSAAYFCASSLDRGAFYEQYFGPGTRLTVT.

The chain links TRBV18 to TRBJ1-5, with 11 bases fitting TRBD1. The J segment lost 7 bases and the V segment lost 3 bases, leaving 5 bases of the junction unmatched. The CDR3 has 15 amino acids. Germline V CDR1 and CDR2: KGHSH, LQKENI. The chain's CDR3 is CASSPPGQGVQPQHF. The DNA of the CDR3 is TGTGCCAGCTCACCCCCGGGACAGGGGGTCCAGCCCCAGCATTTT.

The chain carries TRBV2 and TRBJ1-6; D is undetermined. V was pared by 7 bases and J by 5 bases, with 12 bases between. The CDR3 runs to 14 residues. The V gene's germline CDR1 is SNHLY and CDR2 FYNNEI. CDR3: CASIRTVNNSPLHF. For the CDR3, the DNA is TGTGCCAGCATTAGGACTGTTAATAATTCACCCCTCCACTTT. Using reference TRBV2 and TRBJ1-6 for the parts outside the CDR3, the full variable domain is EPEVTQTPSHQVTQMGQEVILRCVPISNHLYFYWYRQILGQKVEFLVSFYNNEISEKSEIFDDQFSVERPDGSNFTLKIRSTKLEDSAMYFCASIRTVNNSPLHFGNGTRLTVT.

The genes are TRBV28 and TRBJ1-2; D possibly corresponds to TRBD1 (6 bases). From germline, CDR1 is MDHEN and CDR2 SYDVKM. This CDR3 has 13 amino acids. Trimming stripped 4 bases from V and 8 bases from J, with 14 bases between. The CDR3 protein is CASSSAQGRGYTF. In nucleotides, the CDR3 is TGTGCCAGCAGTTCAGCTCAGGGGCGAGGCTACACCTTC.

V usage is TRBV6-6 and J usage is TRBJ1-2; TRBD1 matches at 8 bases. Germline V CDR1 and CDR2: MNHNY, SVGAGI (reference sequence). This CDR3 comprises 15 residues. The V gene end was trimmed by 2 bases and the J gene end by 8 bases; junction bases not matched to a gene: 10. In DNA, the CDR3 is TGTGCCAGCAGTTACGAACGGACAGGGTGGCGCGGCTACACCTTC. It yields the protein CASSYERTGWRGYTF.

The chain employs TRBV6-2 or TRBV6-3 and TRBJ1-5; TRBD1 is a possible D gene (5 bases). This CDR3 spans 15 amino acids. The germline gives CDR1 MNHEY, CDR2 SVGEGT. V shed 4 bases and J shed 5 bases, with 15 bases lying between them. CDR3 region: CASSSGRWLHQPQHF. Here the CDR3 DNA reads TGTGCCAGCAGTTCAGGGAGGTGGTTACATCAGCCCCAGCATTTT.

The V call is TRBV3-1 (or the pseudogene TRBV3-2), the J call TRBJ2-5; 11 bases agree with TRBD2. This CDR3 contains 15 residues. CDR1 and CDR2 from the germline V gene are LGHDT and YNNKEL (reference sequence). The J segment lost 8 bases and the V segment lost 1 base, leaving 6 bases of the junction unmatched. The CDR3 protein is CASSQAIAGGQTQYF. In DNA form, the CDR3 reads TGTGCCAGCAGCCAAGCAATAGCGGGGGGGCAAACCCAGTACTTC.

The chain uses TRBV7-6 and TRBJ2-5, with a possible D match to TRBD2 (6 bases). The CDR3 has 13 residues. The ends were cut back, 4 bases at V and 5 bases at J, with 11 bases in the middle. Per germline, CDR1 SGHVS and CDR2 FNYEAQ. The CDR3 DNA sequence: TGTGCCAGCAGCTGGGGGAGGCTTGAGACCCAGTACTTC. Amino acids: CASSWGRLETQYF.

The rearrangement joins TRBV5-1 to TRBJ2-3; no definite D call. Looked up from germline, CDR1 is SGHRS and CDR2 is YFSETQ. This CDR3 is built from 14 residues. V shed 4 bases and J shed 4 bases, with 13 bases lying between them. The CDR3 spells CASSQTIGADTQYF. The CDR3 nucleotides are TGCGCCAGCAGCCAGACAATTGGCGCAGATACGCAGTATTTT.

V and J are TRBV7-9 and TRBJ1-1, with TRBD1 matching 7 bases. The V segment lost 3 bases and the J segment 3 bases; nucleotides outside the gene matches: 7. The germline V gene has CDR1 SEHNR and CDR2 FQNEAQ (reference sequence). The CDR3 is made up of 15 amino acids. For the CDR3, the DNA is TGTGCCAGCAGCTTCCGACAGGGTGCGGACACTGAAGCTTTCTTT. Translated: CASSFRQGADTEAFF.

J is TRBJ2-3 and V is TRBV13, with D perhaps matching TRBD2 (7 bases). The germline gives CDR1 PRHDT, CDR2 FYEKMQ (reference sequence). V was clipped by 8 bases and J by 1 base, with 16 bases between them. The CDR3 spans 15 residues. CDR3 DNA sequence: TGTGCCAGCGGACCGGGGGGCCTGGGCACAGATACGCAGTATTTT. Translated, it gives CASGPGGLGTDTQYF.